The next 16 T cell receptor beta chains were all read from a single sample in a study of blood T cell repertoires in COVID-19. Generated by immunoSEQ multiplex PCR, the TCRdb table keeps only in-frame clones and is missing some. The sample gives about 88,000 clones, over 80% of which show up once; around 2% is in the top ten. What was sequenced was peripheral blood. Receptors were obtained from a human donor with active COVID-19. The donor label of this sample is uncertain.

This rearrangement joins TRBV5-1 to TRBJ2-1; weak D call: TRBD1 (6 bases). Germline V gives CDR1 SGHRS, CDR2 YFSETQ. CDR3 size: 15 residues. The V end lost 0 bases, the J end lost 5 bases, and 12 bases lay between the germline ends. DNA of the CDR3: TGCGCCAGCAGCTTGGAAAGGACAGTCAACAATGAGCAGTTCTTC. It translates to CASSLERTVNNEQFF.

The rearrangement uses TRBV6-2 or TRBV6-3 and TRBJ2-1; the match to TRBD1 covers 8 bases. Germline V gene lookup returns CDR1 MNHEY and CDR2 SVGEGT. V shed 4 bases, J shed 9 bases, and the junction held 8 bases outside the gene matches. This CDR3 is 14 amino acids long. CDR3 in DNA: TGTGCCAGCAGTTTGGACAGGGTTCGTAGTGAGCAGTTCTTC. Its protein is CASSLDRVRSEQFF.

This chain uses TRBV29-1 with TRBJ2-3; D is unclear. The V end lost 4 bases, the J end lost 1 base, and 15 bases lay between the germline ends. CDR1 is SQVTM and CDR2 is ANQGSEA in the germline V gene. This CDR3 region has 15 residues. This chain's CDR3 is CSVAEGLRGTDTQYF. CDR3 sequence (DNA): TGCAGCGTTGCCGAAGGCCTTCGGGGCACAGATACGCAGTATTTT.

This chain joins TRBV9 and TRBJ2-1; 11 bases are shared with TRBD1. Germline CDR1 and CDR2: SGDLS and YYNGEE. The CDR3 is made up of 16 amino acids. J was trimmed by 7 bases and V by 3 bases; bases with no gene match: 9. The CDR3 DNA sequence: TGTGCCAGCAGCGCCGCCCCGGGACAGGGGGGGAATGAGCAGTTCTTC. As protein: CASSAAPGQGGNEQFF.

This clone was recorded once. The chain uses TRBV5-1 and TRBJ1-1; D possibly corresponds to TRBD1 (6 bases). Germline V lookup: CDR1 SGHRS, CDR2 YFSETQ. The CDR3 consists of 16 residues. V was pared by 0 bases and J by 1 base, with 13 bases between. CDR3 loop: CASSLDHRAWNTEAFF. As DNA, the CDR3 is TGCGCCAGCAGCTTGGACCACAGGGCTTGGAACACTGAAGCTTTCTTT.

The chain is built from TRBV6-6 and TRBJ2-5; D is possibly TRBD2 (6 bases). The CDR3 consists of 18 residues. Germline CDR1 reads MNHNY; CDR2 reads SVGAGI (reference sequence). Trimming shortened V by 5 bases and J by 2 bases, and 24 bases separated the two germline ends. CDR3 amino acids: CASSQNPEGAERQETQYF. CDR3 nucleotides: TGTGCCAGCAGTCAAAACCCGGAGGGAGCGGAGCGACAAGAGACCCAGTACTTC.

The genes are TRBV15 and TRBJ1-1, with 9 nucleotides matching TRBD1. Germline CDR1 reads LNHNV; CDR2 reads YYDKDF (reference sequence). The CDR3 consists of 17 residues. After removal of 1 base from V and 5 bases from J, the junction contained 11 bases not matched to a gene. The CDR3 DNA sequence: TGTGCCACCAGCAGAGTGGCCGACAGGGGGGTAAGGACTGAAGCTTTCTTT. Translated: CATSRVADRGVRTEAFF.

This chain links TRBV2 with TRBJ2-7, with a weak D call TRBD1 (6 bases). This CDR3 contains 11 residues. Germline V gene sequence: CDR1 SNHLY, CDR2 FYNNEI. Trimming took off 6 bases at V and 7 bases at J, with 10 bases between the two ends. CDR3: CASSTGWEQYF. The CDR3 DNA reads as TGTGCCAGCAGCACAGGGTGGGAGCAGTACTTC. Based on the CDR3 plus reference TRBV2 and TRBJ2-7, the full variable domain is EPEVTQTPSHQVTQMGQEVILRCVPISNHLYFYWYRQILGQKVEFLVSFYNNEISEKSEIFDDQFSVERPDGSNFTLKIRSTKLEDSAMYFCASSTGWEQYFGPGTRLTVT.

CDR3 coding DNA: TGCGCCAGCAGTATCAACGGCGGGATAAATGAGCAGTTCTTC. Translation gives CASSINGGINEQFF. The chain is built from TRBV5-1 and TRBJ2-1; a weak D match, TRBD2 (6 bases). V shed 5 bases and J shed 7 bases, with 16 bases lying between them. CDR3 size: 14 residues. Germline values: CDR1 SGHRS, CDR2 YFSETQ.

This chain connects TRBV10-3 to TRBJ2-5, with D tentatively TRBD2 (7 bases). This CDR3 contains 15 residues. In germline, CDR1 is ENHRY, CDR2 SYGVKD. Trimming stripped 0 bases from V and 5 bases from J, with 13 bases between. The CDR3 loop is CAISESRGGSETQYF. The CDR3 DNA reads as TGTGCCATCAGTGAGTCGAGGGGGGGCTCCGAGACCCAGTACTTC.

The chain links TRBV10-1 to TRBJ2-2; D remains unclear. The germline gives CDR1 WNHNN, CDR2 SYGVQD (reference sequence). CDR3 length: 11 amino acids. Between the trimmed V and J ends, which lost 3 bases and 6 bases, there was a span of 2 bases. In DNA, the CDR3 is TGCGCCAGCAGTGACGCCGGGGAGCTGTTTTTT. Translated: CASSDAGELFF.

This chain connects TRBV7-6 to TRBJ2-2; 7 bases match TRBD1. The ends lost 4 bases at V and 3 bases at J; junction bases unmatched: 8. The CDR3 is 16 amino acids. In germline, CDR1 is SGHVS, CDR2 FNYEAQ. DNA of the CDR3: TGTGCCAGCAGCTCTCAGACAGGGTCCTACACCGGGGAGCTGTTTTTT. Encoded protein: CASSSQTGSYTGELFF.

This clone has a handful of counts. The chain recombines TRBV28 with TRBJ1-2; 8 positions agree with TRBD1. Unmatched junction bases numbered 10, after V lost 5 bases and J lost 5 bases. Germline assignment: CDR1 MDHEN and CDR2 SYDVKM. The CDR3 is made up of 15 amino acids. In DNA form, the CDR3 reads TGTGCCAGCAGTCTCCCAGGACAGGGAAGATATGGCTACACCTTC. Translated: CASSLPGQGRYGYTF.

The chain couples TRBV3-1 (or the pseudogene TRBV3-2) to TRBJ2-1; D may be TRBD2 (5 bases). V lost 6 bases and J 3 bases, leaving 12 bases between the germline ends. The germline V gene encodes CDR1 LGHDT and CDR2 YNNKEL (reference sequence). There are 14 residues in the CDR3. The CDR3 nucleotides read TGTGCCAGCAGTCGGGGAATGAACTACAATGAGCAGTTCTTC. This encodes CASSRGMNYNEQFF.

V gene TRBV7-6 combines with J gene TRBJ2-1, with D possibly TRBD1 on 6 matching bases. The CDR3 has 14 amino acids. The V end lost 1 base, the J end lost 6 bases, and 10 bases lay between the germline ends. Germline V gene lookup returns CDR1 SGHVS and CDR2 FNYEAQ. The CDR3 reads CASSLGGGFNEQFF. The CDR3 bases are TGTGCCAGCAGCTTAGGAGGGGGATTCAATGAGCAGTTCTTC.

The V and J genes are TRBV21-1 and TRBJ1-6. TRBV21-1 is annotated as a pseudogene. The CDR3 length is 16 residues. CDR3 residues: CASSSLILQRNSPLHF. CDR3 in DNA: TGTGCCAGCAGCAGTTTAATCCTGCAGAGGAATTCACCCCTCCACTTT.